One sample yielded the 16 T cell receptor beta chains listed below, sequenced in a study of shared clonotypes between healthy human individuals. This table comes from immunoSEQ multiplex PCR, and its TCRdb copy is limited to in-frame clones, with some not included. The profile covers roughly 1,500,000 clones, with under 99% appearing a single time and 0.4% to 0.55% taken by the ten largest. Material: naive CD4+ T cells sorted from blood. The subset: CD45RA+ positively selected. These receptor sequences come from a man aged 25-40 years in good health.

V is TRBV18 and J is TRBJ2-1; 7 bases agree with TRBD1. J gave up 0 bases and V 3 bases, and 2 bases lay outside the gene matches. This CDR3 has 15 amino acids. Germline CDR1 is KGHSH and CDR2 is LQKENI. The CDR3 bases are TGTGCCAGCTCACCGACAGGGTTCTCCTACAATGAGCAGTTCTTC. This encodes CASSPTGFSYNEQFF. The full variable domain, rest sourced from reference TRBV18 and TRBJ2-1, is NAGVMQNPRHLVRRRGQEARLRCSPMKGHSHVYWYRQLPEEGLKFMVYLQKENIIDESGMPKERFSAEFPKEGPSILRIQQVVRGDSAAYFCASSPTGFSYNEQFFGPGTRLTVL.

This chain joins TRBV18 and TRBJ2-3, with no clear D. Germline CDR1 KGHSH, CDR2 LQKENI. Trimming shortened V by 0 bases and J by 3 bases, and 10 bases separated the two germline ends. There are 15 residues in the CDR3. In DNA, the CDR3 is TGTGCCAGCTCACCACCGACTGTTTTGACAGATACGCAGTATTTT. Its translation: CASSPPTVLTDTQYF.

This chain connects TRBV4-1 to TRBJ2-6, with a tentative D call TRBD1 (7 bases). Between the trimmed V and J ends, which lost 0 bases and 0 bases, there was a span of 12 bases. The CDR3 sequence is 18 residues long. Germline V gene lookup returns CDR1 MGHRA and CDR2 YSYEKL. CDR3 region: CASSQDQGGVSGANVLTF. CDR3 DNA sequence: TGCGCCAGCAGCCAAGATCAGGGGGGAGTCTCTGGGGCCAACGTCCTGACTTTC.

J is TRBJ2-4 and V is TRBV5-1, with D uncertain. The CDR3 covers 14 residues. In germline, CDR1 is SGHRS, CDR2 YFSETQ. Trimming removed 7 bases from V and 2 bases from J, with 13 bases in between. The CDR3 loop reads CASSPEFTKNIQYF. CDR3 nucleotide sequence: TGCGCCAGCTCTCCGGAGTTTACCAAAAACATTCAGTACTTC. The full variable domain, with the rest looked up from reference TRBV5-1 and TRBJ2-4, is KAGVTQTPRYLIKTRGQQVTLSCSPISGHRSVSWYQQTPGQGLQFLFEYFSETQRNKGNFPGRFSGRQFSNSRSEMNVSTLELGDSALYLCASSPEFTKNIQYFGAGTRLSVL.

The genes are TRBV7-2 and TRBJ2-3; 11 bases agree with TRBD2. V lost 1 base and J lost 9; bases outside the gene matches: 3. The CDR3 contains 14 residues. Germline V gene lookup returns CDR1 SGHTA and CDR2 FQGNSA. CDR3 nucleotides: TGTGCCAGCAGCTTAGAGGGACTAGCGGCCACGCAGTATTTT. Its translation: CASSLEGLAATQYF.

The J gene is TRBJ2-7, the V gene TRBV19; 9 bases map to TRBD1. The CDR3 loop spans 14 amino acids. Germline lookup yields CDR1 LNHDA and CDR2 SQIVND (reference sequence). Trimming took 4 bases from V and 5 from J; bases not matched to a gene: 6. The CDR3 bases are TGTGCCAGTAGTACGGACAGGGGTTTGCACGAGCAGTACTTC. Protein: CASSTDRGLHEQYF.

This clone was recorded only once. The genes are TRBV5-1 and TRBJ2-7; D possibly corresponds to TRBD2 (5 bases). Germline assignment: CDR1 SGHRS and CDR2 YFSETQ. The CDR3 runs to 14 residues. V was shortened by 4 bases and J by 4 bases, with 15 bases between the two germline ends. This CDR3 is CASSRVASAYEQYF. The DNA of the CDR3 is TGCGCCAGCAGCAGAGTAGCGAGTGCTTACGAGCAGTACTTC.

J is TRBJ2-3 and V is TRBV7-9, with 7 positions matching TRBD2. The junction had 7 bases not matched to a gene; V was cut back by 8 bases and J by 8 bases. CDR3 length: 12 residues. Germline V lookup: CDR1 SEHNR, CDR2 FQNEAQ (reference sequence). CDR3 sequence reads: CASGTGGITQYF. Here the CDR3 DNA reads TGTGCCAGCGGGACGGGGGGAATTACGCAGTATTTT.

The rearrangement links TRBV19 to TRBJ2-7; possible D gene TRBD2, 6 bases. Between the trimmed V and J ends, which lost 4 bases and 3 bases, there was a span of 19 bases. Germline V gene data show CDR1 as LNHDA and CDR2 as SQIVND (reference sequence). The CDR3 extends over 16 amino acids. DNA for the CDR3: TGTGCCAGTAGTAGATCGGCCACCTCGGGGGTCTACGAGCAGTACTTC. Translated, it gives CASSRSATSGVYEQYF. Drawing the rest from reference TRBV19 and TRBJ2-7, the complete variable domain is DGGITQSPKYLFRKEGQNVTLSCEQNLNHDAMYWYRQDPGQGLRLIYYSQIVNDFQKGDIAEGYSVSREKKESFPLTVTSAQKNPTAFYLCASSRSATSGVYEQYFGPGTRLTVT.

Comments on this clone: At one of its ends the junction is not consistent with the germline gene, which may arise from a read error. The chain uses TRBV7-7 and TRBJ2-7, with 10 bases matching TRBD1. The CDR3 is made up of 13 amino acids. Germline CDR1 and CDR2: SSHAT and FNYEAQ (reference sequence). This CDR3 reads CASSRDRGSEQYF. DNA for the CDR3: TGTGCTAGCAGCCGGGACAGGGGCTCCGAGCAGTACTTC.

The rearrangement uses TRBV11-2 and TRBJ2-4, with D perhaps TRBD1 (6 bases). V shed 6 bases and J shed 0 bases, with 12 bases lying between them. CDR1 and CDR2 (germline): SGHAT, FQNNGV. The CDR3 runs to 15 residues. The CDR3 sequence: CASRNRDRAKNIQYF. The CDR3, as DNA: TGTGCCAGCAGAAACAGGGATAGAGCCAAAAACATTCAGTACTTC.

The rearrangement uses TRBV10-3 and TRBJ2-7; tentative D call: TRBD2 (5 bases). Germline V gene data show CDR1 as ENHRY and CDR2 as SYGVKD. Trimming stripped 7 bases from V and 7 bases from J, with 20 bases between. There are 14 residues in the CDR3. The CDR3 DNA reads TGTGCCATCATGTCTGTGGGAACCGGCGGGGAGCAGTACTTC. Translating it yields CAIMSVGTGGEQYF.

The CDR3 DNA is TGTGCCAGCAGCTCCCAACAGAAAGAGACCCAGTACTTC. Translated: CASSSQQKETQYF. The gene calls are TRBV7-2 and TRBJ2-5; no definite D call. The CDR3 consists of 13 residues. V shed 4 bases and J shed 3 bases, with 9 bases lying between them. CDR1 SGHTA and CDR2 FQGNSA come from the germline V gene.

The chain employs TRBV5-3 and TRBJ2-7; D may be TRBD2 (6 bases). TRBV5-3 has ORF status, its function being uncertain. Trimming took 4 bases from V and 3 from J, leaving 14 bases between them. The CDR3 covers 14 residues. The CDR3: CARSDLRDIYEQYF. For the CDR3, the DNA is TGTGCCAGAAGCGATCTGCGGGATATCTACGAGCAGTACTTC.

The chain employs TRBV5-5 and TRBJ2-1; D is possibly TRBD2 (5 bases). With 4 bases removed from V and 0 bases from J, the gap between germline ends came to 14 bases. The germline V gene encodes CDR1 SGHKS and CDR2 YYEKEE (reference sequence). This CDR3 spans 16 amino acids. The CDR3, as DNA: TGTGCCAGCAGCCATGATGTAGGGAGCTCCTACAATGAGCAGTTCTTC. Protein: CASSHDVGSSYNEQFF.

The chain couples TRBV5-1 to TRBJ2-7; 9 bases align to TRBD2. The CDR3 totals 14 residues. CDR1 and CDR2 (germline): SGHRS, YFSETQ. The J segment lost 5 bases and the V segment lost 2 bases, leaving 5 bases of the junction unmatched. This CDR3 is CASSFIAGVHEQYF. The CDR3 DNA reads TGCGCCAGCAGCTTCATAGCGGGAGTCCACGAGCAGTACTTC.